This TCR beta chain stems from a study of CD8 T cells in Susac syndrome (dated by TCRdb to between 2018 and 2021). About the study as a whole: The study used repertoire sequencing to test whether antigen drove CD8+ T cell activation and differentiation in Susac syndrome. CD8+ T cell repertoire clonality was compared between more than ten healthy donors, approximately 14 Susac syndrome patients and 15 multiple sclerosis patients. Findings and caveats that apply to the study as a whole: The study acknowledged that relatively few individuals were included in the TCR sequencing and HLA analysis.

Details on this clonotype: Its antigen remains undetermined. The record has no base qualities; no much larger clone is one base away.

V lost 0 bases and J lost 3 bases, and the count of bases not matched to a germline gene is 8. Inclusive of the bounding cysteine and phenylalanine, the CDR3 is 17 residues long. Left in the record is the CDR3 DNA by itself, 51 bases read in frame from the first base. The germline V gene provides CDR1 SNHLY and CDR2 FYNNEI. High-throughput TCR beta sequencing profiled peripheral blood CD8+ and CD4+ T cells from healthy donors, Susac syndrome patients and multiple sclerosis patients. The multiple sclerosis controls were treatment-naive patients who had stable or active relapsing-remitting disease and met the revised McDonald criteria. Bulk CD8+ and CD4+ T cells were purified by magnetic negative isolation, whereas CD8+ TEMRA cells were enriched by FACS. Blood was drawn into EDTA tubes, processed within 24 hours, and PBMCs were isolated by density gradient centrifugation. PBMCs intended for TCR sequencing were frozen in liquid nitrogen and were later thawed in a 37 degrees C water bath. A purity of at least 90% was achieved for sorted or isolated CD4+, CD8+ and CD8+ TEMRA cells.

RNA was extracted using the RNeasy kit, and about 0.45 to 1 ug of the RNA was reverse transcribed with random hexamers. The immunoSEQ multiplex PCR assay, covering 54 Vbeta and 13 Jbeta segments, was used to amplify TCR beta CDR3 regions. PCR amplification bias was corrected by using a synthetic template baseline for primer optimization and computational correction. The authors' analysis ran thus. Reads were annotated to V, D and J genes according to IMGT and were analyzed with immunoSEQ Analyzer, with only productive sequences retained. Clonality was calculated as one minus the Shannon entropy normalized by log2 of the number of productive unique sequences. Public and private clones were assessed among the 100 most prevalent clones of each patient and control. Susac-specific clones were defined as absent from healthy and MS cohorts, over a thousand published viral clones and other ImmuneACCESS disease sequences. TCRdb's own reprocessing of the public reads used fastp at Q25 and MiXCR and kept productive beta chains. Entries are consolidated by CDR3 protein sequence, retaining the most common genes and DNA. What appears here as the V and J calls and clone size reflects TCRdb's work, not the paper's. Across this sample there are about 300,000 distinct CDR3 sequences, with 85% seen only once. 0.21% of the sample is in the top ten clones.

This chain is built from TRBV2 and TRBJ2-1; 7 bases in the junction line up with TRBD2. Input material: CD8+ T cells from PBMCs. This TCR derives from a human donor with multiple sclerosis. The DNA sequence is given as TGTGCCAGCAGTGAAGCGCTTTGGCTAGCGGTCTACAATGAGCAGTTCTTC. This is translated as CASSEALWLAVYNEQFF.